This TCR beta chain originates from a study of T-cell memory formation after mild COVID-19. Study-wide findings and caveats: There was a balanced CD4/CD8 profile in clones contracting day 15 to 85, and later expanders leaned CD4+. Mainly in CM and EM were contracting CD4+ clones; CD8+ were in EMRA.

MiXCR, run by TCRdb on the 5' RACE reads, gives a single entry per CDR3 protein. This sample yields about 360,000 distinct CDR3 sequences, of which 14% are seen a single time; roughly 22% belongs to the top ten. The CDR3 runs 13 residues. Trimming took 6 bases from V and 4 from J; bases not matched to a gene: 5. Germline V CDR1 and CDR2: MNHEY, SVGAGI. This clonotype was seen a handful of times. What it binds is not known. The rearrangement joins TRBV6-5 to TRBJ1-1, with 7 bases lining up with TRBD1. Sequences were obtained from PBMCs or a T cell subset sorted from them (not recorded which). This clonotype originated in a man in his late teens or twenties who had mild COVID-19 (a few samples of this study predate the infection). Cell type and time point are not known. CDR3 protein: CASRSHRGTEAFF. The CDR3 coding sequence is TGTGCCAGCAGGTCCCACAGGGGCACTGAAGCTTTCTTT.